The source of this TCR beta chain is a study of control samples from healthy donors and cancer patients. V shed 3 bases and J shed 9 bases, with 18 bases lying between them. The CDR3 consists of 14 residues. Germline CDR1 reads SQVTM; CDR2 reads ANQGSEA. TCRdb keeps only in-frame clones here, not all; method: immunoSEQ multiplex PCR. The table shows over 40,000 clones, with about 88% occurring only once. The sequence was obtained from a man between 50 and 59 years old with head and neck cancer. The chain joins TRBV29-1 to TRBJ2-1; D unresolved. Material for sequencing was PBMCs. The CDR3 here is CSVDFTAPTGEQFF. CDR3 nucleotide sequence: TGCAGCGTTGACTTCACCGCCCCCACCGGTGAGCAGTTCTTC.